Listed below are T cell receptor beta chains from one sample, sequenced in a study of cytomegalovirus exposure and HLA in healthy donors. Libraries were prepared by immunoSEQ multiplex PCR; TCRdb keeps only in-frame clonotypes and omits some of them. The repertoire holds 100,000 to 150,000 clones, with roughly four fifths as singletons. The sequenced sample was PBMCs. The receptors originated from a middle-aged man in good health and CMV-seronegative. The CDR3 runs from the conserved cysteine through the conserved F or W. The D gene is left open where the match is weak. The size of a clone is reported for some rows only, either as once, few or many, or as a class for expanded clones.

TRBD1,TRBJ2-5,TRBV18,-,CASFGTGQETQYF,TGTGCCAGCTTCGGGACAGGGCAAGAGACCCAGTACTTC
TRBD1,TRBJ2-6,TRBV5-6,-,CASSFKDRGSVGANGLTF,TGTGCCAGCAGCTTCAAGGACAGGGGATCGGTTGGGGCCAACGGCCTGACTTTC
-,TRBJ2-7,TRBV5-6,-,CASSSTTYEQYF,TGTGCCAGCAGCTCTACCACCTACGAGCAGTACTTC
TRBD1,TRBJ1-5,TRBV6-6,-,CASSLDRGGGQPQHF,TGTGCCAGCAGTTTGGACAGGGGGGGTGGTCAGCCCCAGCATTTT
-,TRBJ1-5,TRBV6-1,-,CASSEGSQRRNQPQHF,TGTGCCAGCAGTGAAGGGAGTCAGAGGAGAAATCAGCCCCAGCATTTT
-,TRBJ1-1,TRBV19,-,CASSISGDRTEAFF,TGTGCCAGTAGTATTTCAGGGGACCGCACTGAAGCTTTCTTT
-,TRBJ2-7,TRBV7-9,-,CASSDGALAREQYF,TGTGCCAGCAGCGATGGCGCACTAGCTCGGGAGCAGTACTTC
TRBD1,TRBJ2-1,TRBV28,once,CASSFQTGGNNEQFF,TGTGCCAGCAGTTTCCAGACAGGGGGCAACAATGAGCAGTTCTTC
-,TRBJ2-4,TRBV9,-,CASSAFQGRTIAKNIQYF,TGTGCCAGCAGCGCCTTTCAGGGCCGGACCATAGCCAAAAACATTCAGTACTTC
-,TRBJ1-1,TRBV5-6,-,CASSLGRGTEAFF,TGTGCCAGCAGCTTGGGGAGGGGCACTGAAGCTTTCTTT
TRBD1,TRBJ1-1,TRBV18,-,CASSRDRGPNTEAFF,TGTGCCAGCTCACGCGACAGGGGTCCGAACACTGAAGCTTTCTTT
TRBD1,TRBJ1-2,TRBV25-1,-,CASSDDRVRGYTF,TGTGCCAGCAGTGACGACAGGGTTCGTGGCTACACCTTC
-,TRBJ1-1,TRBV5-1,-,CASSLAMGADTEAFF,TGCGCCAGCAGCTTGGCCATGGGGGCAGACACTGAAGCTTTCTTT
-,TRBJ2-2,TRBV2,-,CASSAKRNTGELFF,TGTGCCAGCTCGGCCAAGCGAAACACCGGGGAGCTGTTTTTT
-,TRBJ2-2,TRBV7-9,-,CASSLVTGYTGELFF,TGTGCCAGCAGCTTAGTCACAGGTTACACCGGGGAGCTGTTTTTT
-,TRBJ2-2,TRBV30,-,CAWSSGATNTGELFF,TGTGCCTGGAGTAGCGGAGCGACGAACACCGGGGAGCTGTTTTTT
-,TRBJ2-5,TRBV13,-,CASSGYTGKGETQYF,TGTGCCAGCAGCGGGTACACAGGAAAGGGGGAGACCCAGTACTTC
-,TRBJ2-4,TRBV11-2,-,CASSLDSAGLNIQYF,TGTGCCAGCAGCTTAGATTCCGCAGGTCTAAACATTCAGTACTTC
TRBD1,TRBJ1-2,TRBV19,-,CASSPPAGQGSPNYGYTF,TGTGCCAGTAGCCCCCCAGCGGGACAGGGGAGCCCTAACTATGGCTACACCTTC
-,TRBJ2-4,TRBV29-1,-,CSVEDLGNSQYF,TGCAGCGTTGAAGATTTAGGAAACAGTCAGTACTTC
-,TRBJ2-5,TRBV29-1,once,CSVAQKSQETQYF,TGCAGCGTTGCCCAGAAATCTCAAGAGACCCAGTACTTC
TRBD2,TRBJ2-3,TRBV9,-,CASSGLGGGAPDTQYF,TGTGCCAGCAGCGGCCTTGGCGGGGGGGCCCCAGATACGCAGTATTTT
-,TRBJ2-1,TRBV21-1,-,CASSKDSGRAHEQFF,TGCGCCAGCAGCAAGGATAGCGGGAGGGCCCATGAGCAGTTCTTC
TRBD1,TRBJ1-5,TRBV28,-,CASTRQGPSGNQPQHF,TGTGCCAGCACCCGACAGGGCCCCTCTGGCAATCAGCCCCAGCATTTT
TRBD1,TRBJ2-1,TRBV9,-,CASSVGQGMGNEQFF,TGTGCCAGCAGCGTGGGACAGGGTATGGGCAATGAGCAGTTCTTC
TRBD1,TRBJ1-2,TRBV11-2,-,CASSSGQPYGYTF,TGTGCCAGCAGCTCGGGACAGCCCTATGGCTACACCTTC
TRBD2,TRBJ2-7,TRBV6-1,few,CASSLGLAGGYEQYF,TGTGCCAGCAGCCTAGGACTAGCGGGGGGATACGAGCAGTACTTC
TRBD1,TRBJ1-1,TRBV27,-,CASSPDRGRDTEAFF,TGTGCCAGCAGTCCAGACAGGGGGCGCGACACTGAAGCTTTCTTT
-,TRBJ1-5,TRBV27,-,CASSLGTLAGPQHF,TGTGCCAGCAGTTTAGGGACTTTGGCCGGGCCCCAGCATTTT
TRBD1,TRBJ2-2,TRBV7-9,-,CASNRGSPNTGELFF,TGTGCCAGCAACAGGGGTTCCCCGAACACCGGGGAGCTGTTTTTT
TRBD1,TRBJ2-4,TRBV7-2,few,CASSLVRDSKNIQYF,TGTGCCAGCAGCTTAGTCCGGGACAGCAAAAACATTCAGTACTTC
TRBD2,TRBJ2-5,TRBV5-4,-,CASSLGGTRGETQYF,TGTGCCAGCAGCTTGGGTGGGACTAGGGGGGAGACCCAGTACTTC
TRBD2,TRBJ2-7,TRBV15,-,CATSRDRLAGVRYEQYF,TGTGCCACCAGCAGAGATCGACTAGCGGGAGTTAGGTACGAGCAGTACTTC
-,TRBJ1-1,TRBV28,-,CASSLRGLSVSPTEAFF,TGTGCCAGCAGTTTAAGGGGACTTTCCGTTTCTCCCACTGAAGCTTTCTTT
TRBD1,TRBJ1-2,TRBV10-3,-,CAISEPSTGGAHGYTF,TGTGCCATCAGTGAGCCTTCGACAGGGGGCGCGCATGGCTACACCTTC
-,TRBJ1-1,TRBV15,-,CATSREAGRLNTEAFF,TGTGCCACCAGCAGAGAGGCGGGACGCCTTAACACTGAAGCTTTCTTT
-,TRBJ1-2,TRBV11-2,-,CASSLVDKVTPSYTF,TGTGCCAGCAGCTTAGTCGACAAGGTCACACCAAGCTACACCTTC
TRBD2,TRBJ2-7,TRBV7-9,-,CASKASGSYEQYF,TGTGCCAGCAAGGCTAGCGGGAGCTACGAGCAGTACTTC
-,TRBJ1-2,TRBV30,few,CAWNGQSYGYTF,TGTGCCTGGAATGGGCAGAGCTATGGCTACACCTTC
-,TRBJ2-7,TRBV19,-,CASSMLGTLAYEQYF,TGTGCCAGTAGTATGTTAGGGACACTGGCCTACGAGCAGTACTTC
TRBD2,TRBJ2-7,TRBV5-4,-,CASSWGGGREQYF,TGTGCCAGCAGCTGGGGGGGTGGGCGAGAGCAGTACTTC
TRBD2,TRBJ2-7,TRBV19,-,CASSIPVTSGSTPEYEQYF,TGTGCCAGTAGTATACCCGTGACTAGCGGGAGTACCCCCGAATACGAGCAGTACTTC
TRBD2,TRBJ2-3,TRBV28,-,CASRSTSAGDTQYF,TGTGCCAGCAGATCTACTAGCGCGGGTGATACGCAGTATTTT
-,TRBJ1-5,TRBV14,-,CASSQGLPGQPQHF,TGTGCCAGCAGCCAAGGACTACCAGGTCAGCCCCAGCATTTT
-,TRBJ2-1,TRBV19,few,CASSPDRSSYNEQFF,TGTGCCAGTAGCCCAGACCGGAGCTCCTACAATGAGCAGTTCTTC
-,TRBJ1-2,TRBV19,-,CASSPDMPNYGYTF,TGTGCCAGTAGTCCGGACATGCCTAACTATGGCTACACCTTC
TRBD1,TRBJ1-2,TRBV14,-,CASSDRGSYGYTF,TGTGCCAGCAGCGACAGGGGATCCTATGGCTACACCTTC
-,TRBJ1-5,TRBV27,-,CASSLIGLGHLSNQPQHF,TGTGCCAGCAGCCTTATCGGGCTCGGACACCTCAGCAATCAGCCCCAGCATTTT
-,TRBJ1-5,TRBV5-1,-,CASSFEGDQPQHF,TGCGCCAGCAGCTTTGAGGGGGATCAGCCCCAGCATTTT
-,TRBJ2-7,TRBV5-1,-,CASSLRVGSGTDGQYF,TGCGCCAGCAGCTTGCGGGTGGGTAGCGGAACTGACGGGCAGTACTTC
TRBD1,TRBJ2-7,TRBV7-8,-,CASSLSGGDYEQYF,TGTGCCAGCAGCTTATCAGGGGGCGACTACGAGCAGTACTTC
-,TRBJ1-6,TRBV4-3,-,CASSQDVNSPLHF,TGCGCCAGCAGCCAAGATGTAAATTCACCCCTCCACTTT
-,TRBJ2-7,TRBV5-1,-,CASSHPRGYEQYF,TGCGCCAGCAGCCACCCCCGGGGCTACGAGCAGTACTTC
-,TRBJ2-2,TRBV5-1,few,CASSLDPGSGGELFF,TGCGCCAGCAGCTTGGATCCTGGTTCGGGCGGGGAGCTGTTTTTT
TRBD1,TRBJ1-2,TRBV4-3,once,CASSQVLRDRGNYGYTF,TGCGCCAGCAGCCAAGTTTTACGGGACAGGGGAAACTATGGCTACACCTTC
TRBD1,TRBJ1-2,TRBV5-4,-,CASSLGDRVHGYTF,TGTGCCAGCAGCTTGGGGGACAGGGTCCATGGCTACACCTTC